What follows are 6 T cell receptor beta chains derived from one specimen sequenced in a study of Ad26.COV2.S vaccination and SARS-CoV-2 variants. The treatment denotes: some 19 received Ad26.COV2.S at low or high dose, single or two shots; five or six received placebo; per-sample allocation not given. Sampling occurred on day 63 after the first vaccine or placebo injection. Sequencing was performed with immunoSEQ multiplex PCR; in TCRdb, only in-frame clones are kept and a portion is missing. The sample comprises 240,000 or so clones, 85% to 90% of which are singletons, and approximately 12% rests with the top ten. The sequenced sample was peripheral blood, obtained in a trial of Ad26.COV2.S vaccine versus placebo. Source of these receptors: a person between 18 and 60 years old who received the Ad26.COV2.S COVID-19 vaccine or a placebo.

The chain recombines TRBV10-3 with TRBJ1-2; D is perhaps TRBD1 (6 bases). The CDR3 consists of 14 residues. The germline gives CDR1 ENHRY, CDR2 SYGVKD. Trimming removed 10 bases from V and 6 bases from J, with 21 bases in between. CDR3 protein: CATWDKIEMNGYTF. The CDR3 DNA reads as TGTGCCACCTGGGACAAGATAGAAATGAATGGCTACACCTTC.

The chain employs TRBV10-3 and TRBJ2-7; the D call may be TRBD1 or TRBD2 (5 bases each). The V gene lost 5 bases and the J gene lost 3 bases, with 17 bases spanning the gap. CDR1 is ENHRY and CDR2 is SYGVKD in the germline V gene. This CDR3 has 15 amino acids. CDR3 sequence: CAISTARGAGYEQYF. CDR3 in DNA: TGTGCCATCAGTACGGCCCGAGGGGCAGGCTACGAGCAGTACTTC.

J is TRBJ2-5 and V is TRBV7-2; D not certain. The CDR3 contains 12 residues. Trimming shortened V by 3 bases and J by 4 bases, and 6 bases separated the two germline ends. Germline assignment: CDR1 SGHTA and CDR2 FQGNSA. CDR3 sequence reads: CASSLRRETQYF. DNA of the CDR3: TGTGCCAGCAGCTTGCGAAGAGAGACCCAGTACTTC.

V gene TRBV7-9 combines with J gene TRBJ1-5; no clear D gene. The V gene's germline CDR1 is SEHNR and CDR2 FQNEAQ (reference sequence). V lost 5 bases, J lost 1 base, and 3 bases lay in between. The CDR3 length is 12 residues. The CDR3 protein is CASSPSNQPQHF. The CDR3 region has the DNA TGTGCCAGCAGCCCAAGCAATCAGCCCCAGCATTTT.

The chain combines TRBV7-9 with TRBJ1-1; D remains ambiguous. CDR3 length equals 13 residues. The V gene lost 5 bases and the J gene lost 9 bases, with 16 bases spanning the gap. CDR1 SEHNR and CDR2 FQNEAQ come from the germline V gene (reference sequence). CDR3 region: CASSRDGSGKAFF. CDR3 bases: TGTGCCAGCAGCCGCGACGGGTCGGGAAAAGCTTTCTTT.

The CDR3 region is CASSFVRAGYGYTF. The DNA for the CDR3 is TGTGCCAGCAGTTTCGTCAGGGCGGGCTATGGCTACACCTTC. The gene calls are TRBV28 and TRBJ1-2; D is perhaps TRBD1 (5 bases). The germline gives CDR1 MDHEN, CDR2 SYDVKM. Trimming took off 3 bases at V and 4 bases at J, with 12 bases between the two ends. CDR3 length: 14 residues.